This TCR beta chain derives from a study of CD8 T cells in Susac syndrome. Study at large: Patients with Susac syndrome were therapy-naive, taking corticosteroids, with some also receiving intravenous immunoglobulin, or taking intravenous immunoglobulin alone at the time their blood was drawn.

After extraction with the RNeasy kit, roughly 0.5 to 1 ug of the RNA was reverse transcribed using random hexamers. TCRdb redid the calling of the immunoSEQ multiplex PCR reads with MiXCR, one entry per CDR3 protein. The sample yields tens of thousands of distinct CDR3 sequences, roughly 93% seen once. Germline assignment: CDR1 MNHEY and CDR2 SVGEGT. Unmatched junction bases numbered 2, after V lost 8 bases and J lost 5 bases. The CDR3 is 11 residues long. Blood CD8+ and CD4+ T cells underwent high-throughput TCR beta sequencing. The sample taken for sequencing was CD4+ T cells from PBMCs. The V gene is TRBV6-2 or TRBV6-3, the J gene TRBJ2-7, with TRBD1 matching over 8 bases. The receptor was isolated from a human donor with Susac syndrome. Here the CDR3 DNA reads TGTGCCAGCGACAGGGGCCACGAGCAGTACTTC. Translating it yields CASDRGHEQYF.